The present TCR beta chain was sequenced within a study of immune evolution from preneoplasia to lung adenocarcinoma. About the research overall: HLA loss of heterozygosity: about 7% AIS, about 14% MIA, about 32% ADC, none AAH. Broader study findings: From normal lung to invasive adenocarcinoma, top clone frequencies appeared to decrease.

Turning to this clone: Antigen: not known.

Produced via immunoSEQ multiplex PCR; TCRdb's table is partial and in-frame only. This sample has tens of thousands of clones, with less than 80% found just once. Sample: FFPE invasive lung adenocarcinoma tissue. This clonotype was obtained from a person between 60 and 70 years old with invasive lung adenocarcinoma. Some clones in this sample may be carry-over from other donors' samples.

CDR3 region: CASSMALLRSWGSSTDTQYF. In DNA form, the CDR3 reads TGTGCCAGTAGTATGGCCCTTTTACGTTCATGGGGTTCTAGCACAGATACGCAGTATTTT. The J gene is TRBJ2-3, the V gene TRBV19; D remains ambiguous. There are 20 residues in the CDR3. The V gene lost 3 bases and the J gene lost 0 bases, with 25 bases spanning the gap. Per germline, CDR1 LNHDA and CDR2 SQIVND (reference sequence). The full variable domain, its missing parts supplied by reference TRBV19 and TRBJ2-3, is DGGITQSPKYLFRKEGQNVTLSCEQNLNHDAMYWYRQDPGQGLRLIYYSQIVNDFQKGDIAEGYSVSREKKESFPLTVTSAQKNPTAFYLCASSMALLRSWGSSTDTQYFGPGTRLTVL.